This TCR beta chain is drawn from a study of CD8+ T cells in alopecia areata. Regarding this clone: The antigen remains unidentified.

The CDR3 is 14 amino acids. J gave up 9 bases and V 0 bases, and 5 bases lay outside the gene matches. Per germline, CDR1 SGHRS and CDR2 YFSETQ. The treatment was: oral pan-JAK inhibitor, 5-10 mg twice daily. Alopecia areata patients provided lesional scalp punch biopsies and peripheral blood, both collected for the study. Following RNA extraction, reverse transcription yielded cDNA that acted as the sequencing template. TCRdb's copy holds only in-frame clones and misses some; the assay was immunoSEQ multiplex PCR. The table lists more than 150,000 clones, about three fifths of them singletons. Findings and caveats of the study: Clarity of TCR sharing across patients fell short of that in mice, possibly HLA-related.

The source is a human donor with alopecia areata. The chain carries TRBV5-1 and TRBJ2-3; the match to TRBD2 covers 9 bases. The sequenced sample was CD4+ T cells sorted from blood, obtained at week 4, from a patient treated with tofacitinib. CDR3 in DNA: TGCGCCAGCAGCTTGGCGTTCGCGGGGGGGACGCAGTATTTT. As protein: CASSLAFAGGTQYF.